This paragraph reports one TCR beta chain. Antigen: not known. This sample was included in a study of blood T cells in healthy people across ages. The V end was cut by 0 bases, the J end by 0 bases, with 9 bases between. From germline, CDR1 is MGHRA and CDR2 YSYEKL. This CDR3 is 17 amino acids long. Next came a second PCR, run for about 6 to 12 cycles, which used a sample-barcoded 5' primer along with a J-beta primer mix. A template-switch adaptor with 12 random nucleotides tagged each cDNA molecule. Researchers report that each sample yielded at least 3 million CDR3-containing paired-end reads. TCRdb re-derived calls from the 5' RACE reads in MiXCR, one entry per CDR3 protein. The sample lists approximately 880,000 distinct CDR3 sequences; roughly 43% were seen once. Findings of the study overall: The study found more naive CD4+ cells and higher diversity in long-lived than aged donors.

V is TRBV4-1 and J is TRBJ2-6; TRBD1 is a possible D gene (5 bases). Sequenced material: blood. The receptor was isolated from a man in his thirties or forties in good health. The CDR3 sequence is CASSQESTASGANVLTF. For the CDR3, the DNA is TGCGCCAGCAGCCAAGAATCGACAGCCTCTGGGGCCAACGTCCTGACTTTC.